This record looks at one T cell receptor beta chain sequence and its context. Its specific antigen is unknown. The record has no base qualities; no much larger clone is one base away. Focal radiation therapy combined with CTLA-4 blockade (ipilimumab) was tested in patients with chemo-refractory metastatic non-small-cell lung cancer. The germline V gene supplies CDR1 MDHEN and CDR2 SYDVKM. Trimmed from V: 4 bases; trimmed from J: 5 bases; junction bases lacking a gene match: 9. The cysteine opens and the phenylalanine closes a CDR3 of 15 amino acids. The kept DNA is CDR3 alone, 45 bases in frame from the first base. Library preparation employed the immunoSEQ multiplex PCR assay. The clones in this table, taken by TCRdb from immuneACCESS, are in-frame only. Not every clone is retained; where verified, under half of the shortfall comes from an unresolved V gene, and the cause of the rest is unknown. The sample has about 68,000 clones on record, 70% to 80% of them singletons. In total, the top ten clones hold roughly 10% of the sample.

This sample is part of a study of radiotherapy plus CTLA-4 blockade in lung cancer (dated by TCRdb to 2016 to 2018). With regard to the full study: Objective responses occurred in 18% of enrolled patients, and under 40% achieved disease control.

Summary of the overall study and its limitations: After treatment with radiotherapy and ipilimumab, TCR clones that originated in tumors expanded in peripheral blood. The strongest predictors of response, as reported, were early dynamic changes in blood T cell clones along with a rise in serum interferon-beta after radiation.

The sequence derives from a human donor with non-small cell lung cancer who had a complete response to radiotherapy plus ipilimumab. This chain joins TRBV28 to TRBJ1-1, and 8 junctional nucleotides match TRBD1. The sample here was peripheral blood, taken from a patient treated with radiotherapy plus ipilimumab. The CDR3 region: CASSSGDRGRTEAFF. The DNA sequence reads TGTGCCAGCAGTTCGGGAGACAGGGGAAGAACTGAAGCTTTCTTT.